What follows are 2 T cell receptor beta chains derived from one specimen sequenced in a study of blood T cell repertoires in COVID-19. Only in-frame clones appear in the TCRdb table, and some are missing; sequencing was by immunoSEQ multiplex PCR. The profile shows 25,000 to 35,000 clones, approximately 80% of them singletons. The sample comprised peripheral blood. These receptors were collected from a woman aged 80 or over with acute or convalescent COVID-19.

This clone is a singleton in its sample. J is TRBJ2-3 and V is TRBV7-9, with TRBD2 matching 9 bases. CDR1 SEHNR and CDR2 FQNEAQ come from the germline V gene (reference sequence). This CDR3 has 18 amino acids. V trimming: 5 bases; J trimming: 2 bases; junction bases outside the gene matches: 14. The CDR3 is CASSLGVAGVGNTDTQYF. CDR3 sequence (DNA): TGTGCCAGCAGCCTCGGGGTAGCGGGAGTTGGGAACACAGATACGCAGTATTTT.

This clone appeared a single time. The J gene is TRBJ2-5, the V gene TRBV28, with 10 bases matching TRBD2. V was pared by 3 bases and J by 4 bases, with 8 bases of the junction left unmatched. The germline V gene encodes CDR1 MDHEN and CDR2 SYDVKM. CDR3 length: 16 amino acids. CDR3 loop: CASSLPSGGYRETQYF. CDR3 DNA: TGTGCCAGCAGTTTGCCTAGCGGGGGTTATAGAGAGACCCAGTACTTC.